This paragraph covers one T cell receptor (beta chain) sequence. The antigen is undetermined. 13 Jbeta primers and 60 Vbeta primers were used for the PCR. The data were produced by immunoSEQ multiplex PCR, yet TCRdb's version contains in-frame clones alone and is incomplete. The sample lists 150,000 to 200,000 clones, approximately 71% occurring once. This sample stems from a study of cytomegalovirus exposure and HLA in healthy donors. Whole-study findings and limits: Only CMV serostatus was available as immune exposure information.

The sample consisted of PBMCs. The receptor was derived from a woman aged 40 to 55 in good health and CMV-seropositive.

Here the CDR3 DNA reads TGTGCCAGCAGCTTAGTTTTACAGGGGGGACGAGAGACCCAGTACTTC. Its translation: CASSLVLQGGRETQYF. The V call is TRBV7-9, the J call TRBJ2-5, with 8 nucleotides matching TRBD1. The CDR3 is made up of 16 amino acids. Trimming took 1 base from V and 4 from J; bases not matched to a gene: 8. Germline loops: CDR1 SEHNR, CDR2 FQNEAQ (reference sequence).